A selection of T cell receptor beta chains follows, all from one sample in a study of shared clonotypes between healthy human individuals. Profiling relied on immunoSEQ multiplex PCR, and the TCRdb table lists in-frame clones only, not all of them. Counted here are over a million clones, around four fifths occurring once; the ten biggest clones make up 1.4%. The sample was memory CD4+ T cells sorted from blood. The receptor source for this set is a man aged 18 to 30 in good health. The CDR3 runs from the conserved cysteine through the conserved F or W. Fields, in order: D gene, J gene, CDR3 length, V gene, clone size, CDR3 DNA, CDR3 protein. The D gene is left open where the match is weak. Some rows have no size entry. The others give once, few or many, or a class for an expanded clone.

D gene: TRBD2
J gene: TRBJ2-1
CDR3 length: 18
V gene: TRBV5-1
clone size: .
CDR3 DNA: TGCGCCAGCAGCCCGGGACTAGCGGGGGGCCAACCCTACAATGAGCAGTTCTTC
CDR3 protein: CASSPGLAGGQPYNEQFF

D gene: .
J gene: TRBJ2-1
CDR3 length: 13
V gene: TRBV30
clone size: .
CDR3 DNA: TGTGCCTGGTCGCAGGGACCCTACAATGAGCAGTTCTTC
CDR3 protein: CAWSQGPYNEQFF

D gene: .
J gene: TRBJ2-1
CDR3 length: 14
V gene: TRBV4-1
clone size: .
CDR3 DNA: TGCGCCAGCAGCCAAGAAGAAATGGTTGGGGAGCAGTTCTTC
CDR3 protein: CASSQEEMVGEQFF

D gene: .
J gene: TRBJ1-2
CDR3 length: 15
V gene: TRBV6-1
clone size: .
CDR3 DNA: TGTGCCAGCAGAAGTGAGAACCTAGGGAATAGGGGCTACACCTTC
CDR3 protein: CASRSENLGNRGYTF

D gene: TRBD1
J gene: TRBJ1-3
CDR3 length: 13
V gene: TRBV30
clone size: .
CDR3 DNA: TGTGCCTGGCGACAGGGGATTGGAAACACCATATATTTT
CDR3 protein: CAWRQGIGNTIYF

D gene: .
J gene: TRBJ2-2
CDR3 length: 14
V gene: TRBV5-5
clone size: .
CDR3 DNA: TGTGCCAGCAGCTTACAGGGATTTACCGGGGAGCTGTTTTTT
CDR3 protein: CASSLQGFTGELFF

D gene: TRBD1
J gene: TRBJ1-2
CDR3 length: 15
V gene: TRBV5-1
clone size: .
CDR3 DNA: TGCGCCAGCAGCTTGGGTGGAGGGGGCGCGAATGGCTACACCTTC
CDR3 protein: CASSLGGGGANGYTF

D gene: .
J gene: TRBJ1-1
CDR3 length: 13
V gene: TRBV5-1
clone size: once
CDR3 DNA: TGCGCCAGCAGCTCCGGACTGAACACTGAAGCTTTCTTT
CDR3 protein: CASSSGLNTEAFF

D gene: .
J gene: TRBJ2-3
CDR3 length: 15
V gene: TRBV7-6
clone size: .
CDR3 DNA: TGTGCCAGCAGCAGCAACAGGGTTAATGCAGATACGCAGTATTTT
CDR3 protein: CASSSNRVNADTQYF

D gene: .
J gene: TRBJ2-2
CDR3 length: 11
V gene: TRBV7-9
clone size: .
CDR3 DNA: TGTGCCAGCAGCCCGGGTGTGGAGCTGTTTTTT
CDR3 protein: CASSPGVELFF

D gene: .
J gene: TRBJ2-3
CDR3 length: 15
V gene: TRBV9
clone size: .
CDR3 DNA: TGTGCCAGCAGCGTACTCGGGGCTAGCACAGATACGCAGTATTTT
CDR3 protein: CASSVLGASTDTQYF

D gene: .
J gene: TRBJ1-3
CDR3 length: 24
V gene: TRBV6-4
clone size: .
CDR3 DNA: TGTGCCAGCAGTGACTCGCATCAAACCAGAGCCGGGAACTCGCCGAGCAGGGAAGAAAACACCATATATTTT
CDR3 protein: CASSDSHQTRAGNSPSREENTIYF

D gene: .
J gene: TRBJ1-1
CDR3 length: 15
V gene: TRBV5-1
clone size: .
CDR3 DNA: TGCGCCAGCAGTTCGTCAACCACCGAGAACACTGAAGCTTTCTTT
CDR3 protein: CASSSSTTENTEAFF

D gene: TRBD1
J gene: TRBJ1-2
CDR3 length: 16
V gene: TRBV28
clone size: .
CDR3 DNA: TGTGCCAGCAGCCTCCTCCCGGGACAGGGGGCGCGGGGCTACACCTTC
CDR3 protein: CASSLLPGQGARGYTF

D gene: TRBD1
J gene: TRBJ1-5
CDR3 length: 14
V gene: TRBV10-1
clone size: .
CDR3 DNA: TGCGCCAGCCCGGCGGACAGGGTCCATCAGCCCCAGCATTTT
CDR3 protein: CASPADRVHQPQHF

D gene: .
J gene: TRBJ2-5
CDR3 length: 13
V gene: TRBV7-7
clone size: .
CDR3 DNA: TGTGCTAGCAGAGCTACCGGAGGACAGACCCAGTACTTC
CDR3 protein: CASRATGGQTQYF

D gene: .
J gene: TRBJ2-7
CDR3 length: 11
V gene: TRBV21-1
clone size: once
CDR3 DNA: TGTGCCAGCAGCAAGCCCTACGAGCAGTACTTC
CDR3 protein: CASSKPYEQYF

D gene: .
J gene: TRBJ2-3
CDR3 length: 16
V gene: TRBV19
clone size: .
CDR3 DNA: TGTGCCAGTAGGAACCGGGACAACGATTTTACTATGACGCAGTATTTT
CDR3 protein: CASRNRDNDFTMTQYF

D gene: .
J gene: TRBJ2-7
CDR3 length: 16
V gene: TRBV27
clone size: .
CDR3 DNA: TGTGCCAGCAGTTCAGTCCGGGGAAAGAGCTCCTACGAGCAGTACTTC
CDR3 protein: CASSSVRGKSSYEQYF

D gene: .
J gene: TRBJ1-2
CDR3 length: 13
V gene: TRBV28
clone size: .
CDR3 DNA: TGTGCCAGCAGTTCCGGACAGACCTATGGCTACACCTTC
CDR3 protein: CASSSGQTYGYTF

D gene: TRBD1
J gene: TRBJ2-5
CDR3 length: 15
V gene: TRBV19
clone size: .
CDR3 DNA: TGTGCCAGTAGTGCCCGGGACAGGGGGCAGGGGACCCAGTACTTC
CDR3 protein: CASSARDRGQGTQYF

D gene: .
J gene: TRBJ2-1
CDR3 length: 14
V gene: TRBV21-1
clone size: .
CDR3 DNA: TGTGCCAGCATGGGGGAGAGCTCCTACAATGAGCAGTTCTTC
CDR3 protein: CASMGESSYNEQFF

D gene: .
J gene: TRBJ2-1
CDR3 length: 15
V gene: TRBV5-6
clone size: .
CDR3 DNA: TGTGCCAGCAGCCGGAGGGTTAGCTCCTACAATGAGCAGTTCTTC
CDR3 protein: CASSRRVSSYNEQFF

D gene: .
J gene: TRBJ1-5
CDR3 length: 13
V gene: TRBV2
clone size: .
CDR3 DNA: TGTGCCAGCAGTGGACACATTAATCAGCCCCAGCATTTT
CDR3 protein: CASSGHINQPQHF

D gene: TRBD1
J gene: TRBJ2-1
CDR3 length: 16
V gene: TRBV4-2
clone size: .
CDR3 DNA: TGTGCCAGCAGTCGGGACCGGGACAGGGGGCGGTTTGAGCAGTTCTTC
CDR3 protein: CASSRDRDRGRFEQFF

D gene: TRBD1
J gene: TRBJ2-7
CDR3 length: 15
V gene: TRBV5-4
clone size: .
CDR3 DNA: TGTGCCAGCAGCACACAGGACAGGGCCGCCTACGAGCAGTACTTC
CDR3 protein: CASSTQDRAAYEQYF

D gene: TRBD1
J gene: TRBJ2-2
CDR3 length: 14
V gene: TRBV6-5
clone size: .
CDR3 DNA: TGTGCCAGCAGCCGGACAGGGAGTAACGGGGAGCTGTTTTTT
CDR3 protein: CASSRTGSNGELFF

D gene: TRBD1
J gene: TRBJ2-2
CDR3 length: 13
V gene: TRBV29-1
clone size: .
CDR3 DNA: TGCAGCGTGGAACGACAGGGGACCGGGGAGCTGTTTTTT
CDR3 protein: CSVERQGTGELFF

D gene: .
J gene: TRBJ1-5
CDR3 length: 17
V gene: TRBV5-6
clone size: .
CDR3 DNA: TGTGCCAGCAGCTTGGTCCCCCCACCGAGAGGCAATCAGCCCCAGCATTTT
CDR3 protein: CASSLVPPPRGNQPQHF

D gene: .
J gene: TRBJ2-7
CDR3 length: 14
V gene: TRBV6-5
clone size: once
CDR3 DNA: TGTGCCAGCAGGACGACTGGGCATGGATACGAGCAGTACTTC
CDR3 protein: CASRTTGHGYEQYF

D gene: .
J gene: TRBJ1-4
CDR3 length: 15
V gene: TRBV18
clone size: .
CDR3 DNA: TGTGCCAGCTCACCACCCGGTACGGCAGGGGAAAAACTGTTTTTT
CDR3 protein: CASSPPGTAGEKLFF

D gene: TRBD1
J gene: TRBJ1-3
CDR3 length: 17
V gene: TRBV11-2
clone size: .
CDR3 DNA: TGTGCCAGCAGCTTAAGGTCCGGACAGGGTAAAGGAAACACCATATATTTT
CDR3 protein: CASSLRSGQGKGNTIYF

D gene: TRBD2
J gene: TRBJ2-2
CDR3 length: 18
V gene: TRBV9
clone size: .
CDR3 DNA: TGTGCCAGCAGCGTAGATGGCGGGACTAGCGGCAACACCGGGGAGCTGTTTTTT
CDR3 protein: CASSVDGGTSGNTGELFF

D gene: .
J gene: TRBJ2-7
CDR3 length: 14
V gene: TRBV6-1
clone size: .
CDR3 DNA: TGTGCCAGCAGTGAAGACAGGGGAGGCTACGAGCAGTACTTC
CDR3 protein: CASSEDRGGYEQYF

D gene: .
J gene: TRBJ1-3
CDR3 length: 12
V gene: TRBV4-1
clone size: .
CDR3 DNA: TGCGCCAGCAGCCAAGTCATAGACACCATATATTTT
CDR3 protein: CASSQVIDTIYF

D gene: TRBD2
J gene: TRBJ2-3
CDR3 length: 17
V gene: TRBV5-4
clone size: .
CDR3 DNA: TGTGCCAGCAGCTTCAGACTAGCGGGAGCTAGCACAGATACGCAGTATTTT
CDR3 protein: CASSFRLAGASTDTQYF

D gene: .
J gene: TRBJ2-3
CDR3 length: 13
V gene: TRBV18
clone size: .
CDR3 DNA: TGTGCCAGCTCATCCTCTAGCACAGATACGCAGTATTTT
CDR3 protein: CASSSSSTDTQYF

D gene: TRBD2
J gene: TRBJ2-2
CDR3 length: 15
V gene: TRBV5-1
clone size: .
CDR3 DNA: TGCGCCAGCAGCTTGGTAGCGGGAGGGCCCGGGGAGCTGTTTTTT
CDR3 protein: CASSLVAGGPGELFF

D gene: TRBD1
J gene: TRBJ2-2
CDR3 length: 15
V gene: TRBV25-1
clone size: .
CDR3 DNA: TGTGCCAGCAGTGTGGGACAGGGGCAAACCGGGGAGCTGTTTTTT
CDR3 protein: CASSVGQGQTGELFF

D gene: TRBD1
J gene: TRBJ1-3
CDR3 length: 15
V gene: TRBV30
clone size: few
CDR3 DNA: TGTGCCTGGAGTGCGGACAGGGGGTCAGGAAACACCATATATTTT
CDR3 protein: CAWSADRGSGNTIYF

D gene: .
J gene: TRBJ2-5
CDR3 length: 14
V gene: TRBV5-6
clone size: .
CDR3 DNA: TGTGCCAGCAGCTTGTTGTCGGGGGAAGAGACCCAGTACTTC
CDR3 protein: CASSLLSGEETQYF

D gene: .
J gene: TRBJ2-2
CDR3 length: 14
V gene: TRBV10-3
clone size: once
CDR3 DNA: TGTGCCATGCGCCAGGGTTTGGACACCGGGGAGCTGTTTTTT
CDR3 protein: CAMRQGLDTGELFF

D gene: .
J gene: TRBJ2-3
CDR3 length: 15
V gene: TRBV7-6
clone size: .
CDR3 DNA: TGTGCCAGCAGCTTAGAGGGACGGAAGCTGGATACGCAGTATTTT
CDR3 protein: CASSLEGRKLDTQYF

D gene: TRBD2
J gene: TRBJ2-7
CDR3 length: 15
V gene: TRBV5-4
clone size: .
CDR3 DNA: TGTGCCAGCAGCTTGGAGGCTAGCGGATCCTACGAGCAGTACTTC
CDR3 protein: CASSLEASGSYEQYF

D gene: TRBD1
J gene: TRBJ1-1
CDR3 length: 14
V gene: TRBV28
clone size: .
CDR3 DNA: TGTGCCAGCAGCCGCACAGGGGGCTCCACTGAAGCTTTCTTT
CDR3 protein: CASSRTGGSTEAFF

D gene: .
J gene: TRBJ2-3
CDR3 length: 14
V gene: TRBV29-1
clone size: .
CDR3 DNA: TGCAGCGTTGAAGCCCCTGCCGGGGCAGATACGCAGTATTTT
CDR3 protein: CSVEAPAGADTQYF

D gene: .
J gene: TRBJ2-5
CDR3 length: 14
V gene: TRBV5-1
clone size: .
CDR3 DNA: TGCGCCAGCAGCTTGAAGGGGATCCAAGAGACCCAGTACTTC
CDR3 protein: CASSLKGIQETQYF

D gene: .
J gene: TRBJ2-4
CDR3 length: 12
V gene: TRBV5-4
clone size: .
CDR3 DNA: TGTGCCAGCAGCTTGACAGGGAACATTCAGTACTTC
CDR3 protein: CASSLTGNIQYF

D gene: TRBD1
J gene: TRBJ1-4
CDR3 length: 14
V gene: TRBV7-9
clone size: .
CDR3 DNA: TGTGCCAGCAGCCTAGGGACAGGAGATGAAAAACTGTTTTTT
CDR3 protein: CASSLGTGDEKLFF

D gene: .
J gene: TRBJ1-4
CDR3 length: 13
V gene: TRBV18
clone size: .
CDR3 DNA: TGTGCCAGCTCAGGAGGTCCCGGTGAAAAACTGTTTTTT
CDR3 protein: CASSGGPGEKLFF

D gene: TRBD1
J gene: TRBJ2-5
CDR3 length: 15
V gene: TRBV28
clone size: once
CDR3 DNA: TGTGCCAGCAGTCCGACAGGGGGTACCCAAGAGACCCAGTACTTC
CDR3 protein: CASSPTGGTQETQYF

D gene: .
J gene: TRBJ1-3
CDR3 length: 13
V gene: TRBV9
clone size: .
CDR3 DNA: TGTGCCAGCAGTGCAGGGGCTGGAAACACCATATATTTT
CDR3 protein: CASSAGAGNTIYF

D gene: .
J gene: TRBJ2-3
CDR3 length: 18
V gene: TRBV7-9
clone size: .
CDR3 DNA: TGTGCCAGCAGCTTAGATCCCTCTTACGGAGGTTCCACAGATACGCAGTATTTT
CDR3 protein: CASSLDPSYGGSTDTQYF

D gene: .
J gene: TRBJ1-4
CDR3 length: 15
V gene: TRBV6-1
clone size: .
CDR3 DNA: TGTGCCAGCAGTGAAGGGACGGCCTATAATGAAAAACTGTTTTTT
CDR3 protein: CASSEGTAYNEKLFF

D gene: .
J gene: TRBJ2-5
CDR3 length: 13
V gene: TRBV2
clone size: .
CDR3 DNA: TGTGCCAGCAGTGCGGTGCTCCAAGAGACCCAGTACTTC
CDR3 protein: CASSAVLQETQYF